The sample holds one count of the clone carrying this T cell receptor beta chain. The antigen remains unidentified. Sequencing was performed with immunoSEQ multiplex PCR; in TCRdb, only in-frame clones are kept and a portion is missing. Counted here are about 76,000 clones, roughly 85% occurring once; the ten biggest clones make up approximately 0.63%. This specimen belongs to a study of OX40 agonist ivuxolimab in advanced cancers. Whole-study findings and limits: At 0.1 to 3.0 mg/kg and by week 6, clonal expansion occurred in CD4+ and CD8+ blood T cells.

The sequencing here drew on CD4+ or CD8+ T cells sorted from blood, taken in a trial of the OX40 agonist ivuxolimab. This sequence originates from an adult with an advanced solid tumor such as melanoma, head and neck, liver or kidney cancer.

The CDR3 DNA reads TGCGCCAGCAGCTTGGCCAAAGAACGAGATACGCAGTATTTT. Amino acid sequence: CASSLAKERDTQYF. The chain links TRBV5-1 to TRBJ2-3, with D unresolved. Germline CDR1 SGHRS, CDR2 YFSETQ. V dropped 0 bases and J dropped 5 bases, with 10 bases sitting between them. The CDR3 runs 14 residues.